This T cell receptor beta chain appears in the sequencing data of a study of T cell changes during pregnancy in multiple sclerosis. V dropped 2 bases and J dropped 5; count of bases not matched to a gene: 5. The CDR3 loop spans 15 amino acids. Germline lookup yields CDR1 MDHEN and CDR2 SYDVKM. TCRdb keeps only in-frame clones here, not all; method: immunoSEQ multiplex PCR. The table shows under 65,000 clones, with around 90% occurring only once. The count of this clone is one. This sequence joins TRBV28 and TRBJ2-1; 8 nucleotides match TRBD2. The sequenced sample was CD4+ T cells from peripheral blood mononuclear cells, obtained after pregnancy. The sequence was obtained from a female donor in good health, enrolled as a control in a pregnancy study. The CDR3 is CASSLGLAGNNEQFF. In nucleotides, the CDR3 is TGTGCCAGCAGTTTAGGTCTAGCGGGTAACAATGAGCAGTTCTTC.